This T cell receptor (beta chain) was captured by sequencing in a study of T cell responses to AZD1222 COVID-19 vaccine. Broader study findings: The sample set comprised mostly white British donors with more females, and clonal diversity was possibly underestimated.

Regarding this clone: Its antigen is not known.

Germline values: CDR1 SGHNT, CDR2 YYREEE (reference sequence). CDR3 length equals 16 residues. V shed 4 bases and J 0 bases; nucleotides not matched to a gene: 6. Repertoires were generated with immunoSEQ multiplex PCR, while TCRdb's copy carries only in-frame clones and drops some. The sample lists over 120,000 clones; about 92% were seen once. The material was peripheral blood, obtained on day 0 of AZD1222 vaccination. The chain combines TRBV5-4 with TRBJ2-3; TRBD2 agrees at 9 bases. The clonotype comes from an adult in good health. DNA of the CDR3: TGTGCCAGCAGCCCGACGACTAGCGGAAGCACAGATACGCAGTATTTT. Its translation: CASSPTTSGSTDTQYF. Full variable domain (missing parts from reference TRBV5-4 and TRBJ2-3): ETGVTQSPTHLIKTRGQQVTLRCSSQSGHNTVSWYQQALGQGPQFIFQYYREEENGRGNFPPRFSGLQFPNYSSELNVNALELDDSALYLCASSPTTSGSTDTQYFGPGTRLTVL.